One TCR beta chain is described in this entry. Only in-frame clones appear in the TCRdb table, and some are missing; sequencing was by immunoSEQ multiplex PCR. The data contain some 64,000 clones, roughly 80% of them singletons. This specimen comes from a study of blood T cell repertoires in COVID-19. The CDR3 extends over 15 amino acids. Trimming cost V 6 bases and J 7 bases, with 19 bases left between them. The germline CDR1 and CDR2 sequences are SGHVS and FNYEAQ. This TCR was recovered from a man older than 75 with active or convalescent COVID-19. This chain links TRBV7-6 with TRBJ1-3; no clear D. Sequences were obtained from peripheral blood. The CDR3 bases are TGTGCCAGCAGGAAGAATGGGCAGAGCCTCAACACCATATATTTT. Translation gives CASRKNGQSLNTIYF.